Shown below are 32 T cell receptor beta chains from a single sample sequenced in a study of T cell changes during pregnancy in multiple sclerosis. The assay was immunoSEQ multiplex PCR, and TCRdb's table has in-frame clones only and misses some. The sample yields about 51,000 clones, roughly 92% seen once. The source was CD4+ T cells from peripheral blood mononuclear cells, collected in the third trimester of pregnancy. All receptors derive from a female donor with multiple sclerosis, enrolled in a pregnancy study.

The J gene is TRBJ2-5, the V gene TRBV9; no clear D. The CDR3 has 12 residues. CDR1 and CDR2 from the germline V gene are SGDLS and YYNGEE. The V and J ends lost 0 bases and 5 bases respectively, with 5 bases between them. The DNA of the CDR3 is TGTGCCAGCAGCGTAGGAGAGGAGACCCAGTACTTC. Translated: CASSVGEETQYF.

The chain couples TRBV5-1 to TRBJ1-1, with TRBD1 as a possible D gene (5 bases). The CDR3 spans 14 residues. Trimming shortened V by 1 base and J by 1 base, and 8 bases separated the two germline ends. CDR1 is SGHRS and CDR2 is YFSETQ in the germline V gene. Written as DNA, the CDR3 is TGCGCCAGCAGCTTGAACACAGGGAACACTGAAGCTTTCTTT. Its protein product is CASSLNTGNTEAFF.

The chain uses TRBV29-1 and TRBJ2-1; the D is unclear. Trimming removed 5 bases from V and 9 bases from J, with 20 bases in between. The germline CDR1 and CDR2 sequences are SQVTM and ANQGSEA. The CDR3 spans 14 residues. For the CDR3, the DNA is TGCAGCGTTCTCGGGTCTAAAGGTGGCGGTGAGCAGTTCTTC. This encodes CSVLGSKGGGEQFF.

The chain recombines TRBV18 with TRBJ1-4; D unclear. Germline loops: CDR1 KGHSH, CDR2 LQKENI. Trimming stripped 0 bases from V and 7 bases from J, with 15 bases between. CDR3 size: 16 residues. Here the CDR3 DNA reads TGTGCCAGCTCACCACCGCCCGGGAACGGTATTGAAAAACTGTTTTTT. Translating gives CASSPPPGNGIEKLFF.

This clone was recorded a few times. The V gene is TRBV20-1, the J gene TRBJ1-1; D remains unclear. Trimming left V 4 bases short and J 1 base short, with 4 bases between. From germline, CDR1 is DFQATT and CDR2 SNEGSKA (reference sequence). The CDR3 is made up of 11 amino acids. CDR3 sequence: CSATGNTEAFF. CDR3 coding DNA: TGCAGTGCTACAGGGAACACTGAAGCTTTCTTT.

The rearrangement links TRBV11-3 to TRBJ2-5, with D unresolved. CDR1 and CDR2 from the germline V gene are SGHNT and YENEEA. V shed 0 bases and J shed 0 bases, with 2 bases lying between them. The CDR3 contains 13 residues. The CDR3 region has the DNA TGTGCCAGCAGCTTAGACGACCAAGAGACCCAGTACTTC. Protein product: CASSLDDQETQYF.

This rearrangement joins TRBV10-3 to TRBJ2-5; 7 positions match TRBD2. After removal of 5 bases from V and 4 bases from J, the junction contained 4 bases not matched to a gene. CDR1 is ENHRY and CDR2 is SYGVKD in the germline V gene. The CDR3 runs 13 residues. The CDR3 is CAISREVRETQYF. In DNA, the CDR3 is TGTGCCATCAGTCGGGAGGTTCGAGAGACCCAGTACTTC.

CDR3 amino acids: CASSEGPGQGYTF. Written as DNA, the CDR3 is TGTGCCAGCAGTGAAGGGCCGGGTCAAGGCTACACCTTC. This chain connects TRBV2 to TRBJ1-2; D uncertain. CDR3 size: 13 residues. Germline CDR1 and CDR2: SNHLY and FYNNEI. V was shortened by 1 base and J by 8 bases, with 11 bases between the two germline ends.

This chain connects TRBV2 to TRBJ2-2; a possible D gene is TRBD1 (6 bases). Trimming cost V 6 bases and J 5 bases, with 16 bases left between them. Germline CDR1 SNHLY, CDR2 FYNNEI. The CDR3 covers 15 residues. CDR3 in DNA: TGTGCCAGCAGGGTGACAGGAAGTGGAACCGGGGAGCTGTTTTTT. This translates into CASRVTGSGTGELFF. The whole variable domain, filled in from reference TRBV2 and TRBJ2-2, reads EPEVTQTPSHQVTQMGQEVILRCVPISNHLYFYWYRQILGQKVEFLVSFYNNEISEKSEIFDDQFSVERPDGSNFTLKIRSTKLEDSAMYFCASRVTGSGTGELFFGEGSRLTVL.

The genes are TRBV5-1 and TRBJ2-3; 15 positions agree with TRBD2. The V gene's germline CDR1 is SGHRS and CDR2 YFSETQ. The CDR3 runs to 18 residues. V was pared by 5 bases and J by 4 bases, with 11 bases of the junction left unmatched. The CDR3 sequence: CASRRTSGRASGADTQYF. DNA of the CDR3: TGCGCCAGCAGGCGGACTAGCGGGAGGGCCTCTGGGGCAGATACGCAGTATTTT. The variable domain in full, with the rest retrieved from reference TRBV5-1 and TRBJ2-3, is KAGVTQTPRYLIKTRGQQVTLSCSPISGHRSVSWYQQTPGQGLQFLFEYFSETQRNKGNFPGRFSGRQFSNSRSEMNVSTLELGDSALYLCASRRTSGRASGADTQYFGPGTRLTVL.

This chain connects TRBV6-1 to TRBJ2-7; 7 bases fit TRBD2. The CDR3 covers 15 residues. V lost 1 base, J lost 4 bases, and 7 bases stayed unmatched. Germline V gene data show CDR1 as MNHNS and CDR2 as SASEGT. CDR3 loop: CASSEDAGVGYEQYF. As DNA, the CDR3 is TGTGCCAGCAGTGAAGACGCGGGAGTTGGGTACGAGCAGTACTTC.

This sequence joins TRBV28 and TRBJ2-5; tentatively, D is TRBD1 (6 bases). Germline V gene sequence: CDR1 MDHEN, CDR2 SYDVKM. The CDR3 totals 15 residues. Trimming cost V 4 bases and J 4 bases, with 16 bases left between them. The CDR3 DNA is TGTGCCAGCAGTTCAATGACAGGAACAAGAGAGACCCAGTACTTC. This sequence encodes CASSSMTGTRETQYF.

V gene TRBV9 combines with J gene TRBJ2-2, with a possible D match to TRBD1 (5 bases). Germline V CDR1 and CDR2: SGDLS, YYNGEE. The CDR3 covers 15 residues. The germline V and J ends were trimmed by 4 bases and 3 bases, with 13 bases remaining between them. CDR3 loop: CASSSTGADTGELFF. The CDR3 nucleotides are TGTGCCAGCAGCTCAACAGGTGCTGACACCGGGGAGCTGTTTTTT. Based on the CDR3 plus reference TRBV9 and TRBJ2-2, the full variable domain is DSGVTQTPKHLITATGQRVTLRCSPRSGDLSVYWYQQSLDQGLQFLIQYYNGEERAKGNILERFSAQQFPDLHSELNLSSLELGDSALYFCASSSTGADTGELFFGEGSRLTVL.

The chain is built from TRBV5-1 and TRBJ2-2; a possible D gene is TRBD1 (5 bases). The germline V gene has CDR1 SGHRS and CDR2 YFSETQ. V was clipped by 4 bases and J by 7 bases, with 17 bases between them. There are 15 residues in the CDR3. CDR3 DNA: TGCGCCAGCAGCCTCCAGCAGGGTCTAGACGGGGAGCTGTTTTTT. It codes for CASSLQQGLDGELFF.

The chain employs TRBV5-4 and TRBJ2-2, with 10 positions matching TRBD1. Unmatched junction bases numbered 4, after V lost 3 bases and J lost 5 bases. The V gene's germline CDR1 is SGHNT and CDR2 YYREEE (reference sequence). The CDR3 is 15 residues long. This CDR3 is CASSSGQGRTGELFF. CDR3 DNA sequence: TGTGCCAGCAGCTCGGGACAGGGGCGGACCGGGGAGCTGTTTTTT.

The chain recombines TRBV5-1 with TRBJ2-5, with TRBD2 identical over 10 bases. The V gene end was trimmed by 2 bases and the J gene end by 3 bases; junction bases not matched to a gene: 7. The CDR3 totals 16 residues. CDR1 and CDR2 (germline): SGHRS, YFSETQ. The DNA of the CDR3 is TGCGCCAGCAGCTTCGGACTAGCGGTAGGAGAAGAGACCCAGTACTTC. Protein sequence: CASSFGLAVGEETQYF. Complete variable domain (other parts from reference TRBV5-1 and TRBJ2-5): KAGVTQTPRYLIKTRGQQVTLSCSPISGHRSVSWYQQTPGQGLQFLFEYFSETQRNKGNFPGRFSGRQFSNSRSEMNVSTLELGDSALYLCASSFGLAVGEETQYFGPGTRLLVL.

The rearrangement joins TRBV6-6 to TRBJ2-1; 8 bases are shared with TRBD2. V lost 6 bases, J lost 3 bases, and 7 bases stayed unmatched. Germline V lookup: CDR1 MNHNY, CDR2 SVGAGI (reference sequence). The CDR3 is 15 amino acids. CDR3 sequence: CASRGLAGHYNEQFF. The CDR3 bases are TGTGCCAGCAGGGGATTAGCGGGACACTACAATGAGCAGTTCTTC.

V and J are TRBV2 and TRBJ2-5; a possible D gene is TRBD1 (5 bases). This CDR3 is 15 amino acids long. CDR1 is SNHLY and CDR2 is FYNNEI in the germline V gene. V was shortened by 3 bases and J by 2 bases, with 13 bases between the two germline ends. The CDR3 here is CASSEDGRTQETQYF. In DNA form, the CDR3 reads TGTGCCAGCAGTGAGGACGGTAGGACACAAGAGACCCAGTACTTC.

This chain links TRBV19 with TRBJ2-3, with TRBD2 matching 8 bases. The CDR3 sequence is 16 residues long. Germline trimming cut 5 bases from V and 5 bases from J; bases unmatched to any gene: 12. The V gene's germline CDR1 is LNHDA and CDR2 SQIVND (reference sequence). As DNA, the CDR3 is TGTGCCAGTAGTTCCTTCTTCGCGGGAGGAGGAGATACGCAGTATTTT. Translating gives CASSSFFAGGGDTQYF.

V and J are TRBV5-1 and TRBJ2-3; the D gene is possibly TRBD1 (6 bases). Looked up from germline, CDR1 is SGHRS and CDR2 is YFSETQ. V was shortened by 1 base and J by 3 bases, with 15 bases between the two germline ends. The CDR3 totals 16 residues. The CDR3 DNA reads TGCGCCAGCAGCTTGCCCGTCAGGGGAGCTACAGATACGCAGTATTTT. It encodes CASSLPVRGATDTQYF.

This clone was observed a single time. The chain recombines TRBV18 with TRBJ2-7; 7 nucleotides align to TRBD2. This CDR3 spans 14 amino acids. Germline V gene data show CDR1 as KGHSH and CDR2 as LQKENI. V shed 2 bases and J 4 bases; nucleotides not matched to a gene: 5. The CDR3 here is CASSPGILAYEQYF. CDR3 DNA: TGTGCCAGCTCACCAGGGATACTAGCGTACGAGCAGTACTTC.

The chain carries TRBV13 and TRBJ1-4; maybe TRBD1 (6 bases). This CDR3 has 17 residues. V was trimmed by 4 bases and J by 4 bases, leaving 19 bases between them. CDR1 and CDR2 from the germline V gene are PRHDT and FYEKMQ (reference sequence). The CDR3 DNA reads TGTGCCAGCAGCTCCGGACAGTTTCGGATGGGTAATGAAAAACTGTTTTTT. Protein sequence: CASSSGQFRMGNEKLFF. The full variable domain, in which reference TRBV13 and TRBJ1-4 provide the parts outside the CDR3, is AAGVIQSPRHLIKEKRETATLKCYPIPRHDTVYWYQQGPGQDPQFLISFYEKMQSDKGSIPDRFSAQQFSDYHSELNMSSLELGDSALYFCASSSGQFRMGNEKLFFGSGTQLSVL.

This sequence joins TRBV28 and TRBJ1-1, with unresolved D. Germline-derived CDR1 and CDR2 are MDHEN and SYDVKM. The V end lost 8 bases, the J end lost 0 bases, and 16 bases lay between the germline ends. This CDR3 comprises 15 residues. The CDR3 bases are TGTGCCAGCCACCCCGTCGGTGTCGTGAACACTGAAGCTTTCTTT. The encoded protein is CASHPVGVVNTEAFF.

The chain uses TRBV7-2 and TRBJ1-5; 8 nucleotides match TRBD1. CDR3 length: 16 amino acids. The J segment lost 6 bases and the V segment lost 4 bases, leaving 11 bases of the junction unmatched. Germline values: CDR1 SGHTA, CDR2 FQGNSA. CDR3 nucleotides: TGTGCCAGCAGCTCTAGCGGAGGGACAGGTAGTCAGCCCCAGCATTTT. Protein product: CASSSSGGTGSQPQHF.

The gene calls are TRBV10-3 and TRBJ2-1, with 7 nucleotides matching TRBD2. The J segment lost 5 bases and the V segment lost 6 bases, leaving 10 bases of the junction unmatched. The CDR3 has 15 residues. Germline V lookup: CDR1 ENHRY, CDR2 SYGVKD. This CDR3 is CAISPIAGPDNEQFF. CDR3 coding DNA: TGTGCCATCAGCCCAATAGCGGGCCCGGACAATGAGCAGTTCTTC.

The CDR3 coding sequence is TGCAGCGTTGAGTTGGGTCAGACCTCCTTGAGGAATGAGCAGTTCTTC. Protein: CSVELGQTSLRNEQFF. The chain uses TRBV29-1 and TRBJ2-1; D gene ambiguous. V was pared by 3 bases and J by 7 bases, with 22 bases between. The CDR3 is 16 amino acids. Germline CDR1 SQVTM, CDR2 ANQGSEA.

This chain connects TRBV4-1 to TRBJ2-1, with 12 bases matching TRBD2. After removal of 6 bases from V and 7 bases from J, the junction contained 1 base not matched to a gene. Germline-derived CDR1 and CDR2 are MGHRA and YSYEKL. The CDR3 covers 13 residues. CDR3 coding DNA: TGCGCCAGCAGTCTAGCGGGAGGGAATGAGCAGTTCTTC. It is translated as CASSLAGGNEQFF.

V gene TRBV2 combines with J gene TRBJ1-6; D gene uncertain. The CDR3 is made up of 17 amino acids. CDR1 and CDR2 (germline): SNHLY, FYNNEI. V was pared by 1 base and J by 5 bases, with 15 bases between. CDR3 DNA: TGTGCCAGCAGTGAAGGAGGGATCTATGGAAATAATTCACCCCTCCACTTT. As protein: CASSEGGIYGNNSPLHF.

J is TRBJ2-1 and V is TRBV27; 11 bases are a match to TRBD2. V was clipped by 0 bases and J by 4 bases; unmatched bases: 2. The CDR3 is 16 amino acids. Germline CDR1 and CDR2: MNHEY and SMNVEV (reference sequence). CDR3 amino acids: CASSLSSGRGYNEQFF. The CDR3 nucleotides read TGTGCCAGCAGTTTATCTAGCGGGAGGGGATACAATGAGCAGTTCTTC.

V usage is TRBV5-1 and J usage is TRBJ2-1, with a weak D call TRBD2 (6 bases). With 0 bases removed from V and 7 bases from J, the gap between germline ends came to 17 bases. There are 16 residues in the CDR3. The germline gives CDR1 SGHRS, CDR2 YFSETQ. The CDR3 sequence is CASSLVGGIGPNEQFF. In nucleotides, the CDR3 is TGCGCCAGCAGCTTGGTGGGGGGAATTGGCCCTAATGAGCAGTTCTTC.

The CDR3 bases are TGTGCCAGCAGCCCTAGTTCGGTAGGAGTAGGCAATGAGCAGTTCTTC. It specifies CASSPSSVGVGNEQFF. The chain is built from TRBV9 and TRBJ2-1; D is unresolved. Germline lookup yields CDR1 SGDLS and CDR2 YYNGEE. The ends were cut back, 4 bases at V and 6 bases at J, with 20 bases in the middle. The CDR3 loop spans 16 amino acids.

This chain uses TRBV14 with TRBJ1-4; 8 bases line up with TRBD1. Germline CDR1 and CDR2: SGHDN and FVKESK. The CDR3 sequence is 15 residues long. Trimming removed 6 bases from V and 5 bases from J; junction bases left unmatched: 8. CDR3 region: CASSRNRGVNEKLFF. CDR3 DNA sequence: TGTGCCAGCAGTAGAAACAGGGGGGTCAATGAAAAACTGTTTTTT.